The 9 T cell receptor beta chains below all came from one sample that was sequenced in a study of T-cell reconstitution after alpha-beta-depleted transplantation in children. Preparation of the TCRbeta library was carried out with unique molecular identifiers. TCRdb analysed the PCR reads with MiXCR anew, one entry per CDR3 protein. This table holds approximately 1,000,000 distinct CDR3 sequences, around 30% found once. Sequenced here: PBMCs, mostly from graft donor cells, sampled 360 days after TCRalphabeta/CD19-depleted stem cell transplant. Source of these receptors: a boy less than two years old who had a stem cell transplant for SCID, so the T cells may come from the graft donor.

This clonotype showed up many times. The chain is built from TRBV7-6 and TRBJ2-2; no reliable D call. Germline CDR1 and CDR2: SGHVS and FNYEAQ. V gave up 3 bases and J gave up 1 base, with 12 bases separating them. The CDR3 loop spans 16 amino acids. The CDR3 here is CASSFPGWQNTGELFF. The CDR3 nucleotides read TGTGCCAGCAGCTTCCCCGGCTGGCAGAACACCGGGGAGCTGTTTTTT.

This clonotype was recorded many times. V gene TRBV20-1 combines with J gene TRBJ2-7, with D tentatively TRBD2 (5 bases). The CDR3 loop spans 13 amino acids. The germline V gene encodes CDR1 DFQATT and CDR2 SNEGSKA (reference sequence). V lost 3 bases and J 1 base, leaving 10 bases between the germline ends. In DNA, the CDR3 is TGCAGTGCTAGGTTTCGGGGATCCTACGAGCAGTACTTC. It specifies CSARFRGSYEQYF.

This sequence joins TRBV12-3 or TRBV12-4 and TRBJ2-1, with 13 bases identical to TRBD2. The junction had 7 bases not matched to a gene; V was cut back by 3 bases and J by 8 bases. This CDR3 has 16 amino acids. The CDR3 coding sequence is TGTGCCAGCAGTTTCCGACTAGCGGGGGGCTGGTATGAGCAGTTCTTC. Translated, it gives CASSFRLAGGWYEQFF.

The gene calls are TRBV20-1 and TRBJ2-5; D is perhaps TRBD1 (6 bases). V was trimmed by 3 bases and J by 2 bases, leaving 16 bases between them. This CDR3 contains 15 residues. CDR1 and CDR2 (germline): DFQATT, SNEGSKA (reference sequence). CDR3 region: CSARGAVADQETQYF. CDR3 sequence (DNA): TGCAGTGCTAGGGGGGCGGTAGCAGATCAAGAGACCCAGTACTTC.

Only a few counts were recorded for this clonotype. The chain couples TRBV20-1 to TRBJ2-2, with 7 bases aligning to TRBD2. CDR3 length equals 14 residues. With V trimmed by 3 bases and J by 3 bases, 4 bases remained unmatched. Germline lookup yields CDR1 DFQATT and CDR2 SNEGSKA (reference sequence). CDR3 protein: CSARGTTYTGELFF. DNA for the CDR3: TGCAGTGCTAGGGGGACTACCTACACCGGGGAGCTGTTTTTT.

This clonotype was seen more than once but under ten times. The chain joins TRBV9 to TRBJ1-1, with no clear D. The ends were cut back, 0 bases at V and 4 bases at J, with 10 bases in the middle. CDR1 is SGDLS, CDR2 YYNGEE, per germline. This CDR3 spans 14 amino acids. The CDR3 bases are TGTGCCAGCAGCGTAGGGTCGGCGGGCACTGAAGCTTTCTTT. It encodes CASSVGSAGTEAFF.

This clonotype came up a few times. J is TRBJ2-2 and V is TRBV7-2; TRBD2 matches 12 bases. V was clipped by 10 bases and J by 4 bases; unmatched bases: 4. The V gene's germline CDR1 is SGHTA and CDR2 FQGNSA. The CDR3 sequence is 14 residues long. This CDR3 is CATLAGGFTGELFF. CDR3 sequence (DNA): TGTGCCACCCTAGCGGGGGGGTTCACCGGGGAGCTGTTTTTT. The complete variable domain, with remaining parts taken from reference TRBV7-2 and TRBJ2-2, reads GAGVSQSPSNKVTEKGKDVELRCDPISGHTALYWYRQSLGQGLEFLIYFQGNSAPDKSGLPSDRFSAERTGGSVSTLTIQRTQQEDSAVYLCATLAGGFTGELFFGEGSRLTVL.

The table lists this clonotype with many counts. V usage is TRBV2 and J usage is TRBJ2-5, with a possible D match to TRBD1 (5 bases). The CDR3 is 13 residues long. V gave up 9 bases and J gave up 4 bases, with 15 bases separating them. Germline CDR1 SNHLY, CDR2 FYNNEI. CDR3: CARNDRRIETQYF. For the CDR3, the DNA is TGTGCCAGGAATGACAGAAGGATAGAGACCCAGTACTTC.

This clonotype was counted only a few times. This sequence joins TRBV28 and TRBJ1-5; D is ambiguous. Between the trimmed V and J ends, which lost 7 bases and 2 bases, there was a span of 15 bases. CDR3 length: 15 amino acids. Germline CDR1 MDHEN, CDR2 SYDVKM. The CDR3 loop reads CASTSRGQGNQPQHF. The DNA for the CDR3 is TGTGCCAGCACCAGTAGAGGGCAGGGCAATCAGCCCCAGCATTTT.